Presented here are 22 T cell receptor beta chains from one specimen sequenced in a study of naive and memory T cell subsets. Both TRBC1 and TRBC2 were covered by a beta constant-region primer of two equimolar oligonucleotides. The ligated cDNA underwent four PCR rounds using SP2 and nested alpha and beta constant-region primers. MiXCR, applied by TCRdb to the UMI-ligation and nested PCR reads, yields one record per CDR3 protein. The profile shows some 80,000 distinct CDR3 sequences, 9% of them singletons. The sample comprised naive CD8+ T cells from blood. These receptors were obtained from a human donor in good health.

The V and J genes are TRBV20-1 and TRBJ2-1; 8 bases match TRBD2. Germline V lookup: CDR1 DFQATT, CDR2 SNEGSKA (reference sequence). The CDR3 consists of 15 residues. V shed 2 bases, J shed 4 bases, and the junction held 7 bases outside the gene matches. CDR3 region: CSARQLAERYNEQFF. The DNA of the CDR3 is TGCAGTGCTAGACAACTAGCGGAAAGATACAATGAGCAGTTCTTC.

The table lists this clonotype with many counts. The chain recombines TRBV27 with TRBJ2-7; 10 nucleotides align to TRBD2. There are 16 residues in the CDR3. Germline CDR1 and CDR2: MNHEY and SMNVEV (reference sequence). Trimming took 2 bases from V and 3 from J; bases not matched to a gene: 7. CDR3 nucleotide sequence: TGTGCCAGCAGTTTACGGTCGAGCGGGAGGGTCTACGAGCAGTACTTC. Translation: CASSLRSSGRVYEQYF.

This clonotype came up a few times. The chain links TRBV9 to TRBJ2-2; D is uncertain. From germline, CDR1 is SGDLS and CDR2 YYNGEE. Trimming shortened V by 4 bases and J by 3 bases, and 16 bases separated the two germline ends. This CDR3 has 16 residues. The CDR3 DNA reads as TGTGCCAGCAGCCAAGTGGCCAGCTCATACACCGGGGAGCTGTTTTTT. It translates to CASSQVASSYTGELFF.

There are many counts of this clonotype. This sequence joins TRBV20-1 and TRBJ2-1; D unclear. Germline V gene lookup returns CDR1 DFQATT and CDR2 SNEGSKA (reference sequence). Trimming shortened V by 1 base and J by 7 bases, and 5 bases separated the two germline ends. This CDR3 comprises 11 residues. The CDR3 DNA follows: TGCAGTGCTAGAGGGGGTAATGAGCAGTTCTTC. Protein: CSARGGNEQFF.

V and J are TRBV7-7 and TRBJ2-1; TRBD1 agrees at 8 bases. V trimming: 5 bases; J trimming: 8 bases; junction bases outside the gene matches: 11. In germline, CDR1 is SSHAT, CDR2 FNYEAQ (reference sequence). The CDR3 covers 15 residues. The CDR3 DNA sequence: TGTGCCAGCAGCCAATCGACAGGGGCAGGGGATGAGCAGTTCTTC. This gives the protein CASSQSTGAGDEQFF.

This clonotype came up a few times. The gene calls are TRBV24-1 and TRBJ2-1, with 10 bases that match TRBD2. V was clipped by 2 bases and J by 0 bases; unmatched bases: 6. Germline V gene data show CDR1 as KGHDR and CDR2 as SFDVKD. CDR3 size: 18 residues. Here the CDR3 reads CATSDSRLAGYSYNEQFF. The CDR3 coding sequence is TGTGCCACCAGTGATTCCAGACTAGCGGGTTACTCCTACAATGAGCAGTTCTTC.

The CDR3 sequence: CASSLRELAGVIHEQYF. CDR3 nucleotides: TGTGCCAGCAGCTTAAGGGAACTAGCGGGAGTAATCCACGAGCAGTACTTC. J is TRBJ2-7 and V is TRBV13, with TRBD2 matching over 11 bases. CDR1 and CDR2 from the germline V gene are PRHDT and FYEKMQ (reference sequence). Trimming took 2 bases from V and 5 from J; bases not matched to a gene: 11. The CDR3 length is 17 residues.

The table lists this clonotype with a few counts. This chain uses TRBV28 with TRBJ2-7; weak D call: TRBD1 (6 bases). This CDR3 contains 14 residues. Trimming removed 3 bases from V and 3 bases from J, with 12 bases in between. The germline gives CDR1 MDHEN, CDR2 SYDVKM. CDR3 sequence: CASSFMGQHYEQYF. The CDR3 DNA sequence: TGTGCCAGCAGTTTTATGGGACAACACTACGAGCAGTACTTC.

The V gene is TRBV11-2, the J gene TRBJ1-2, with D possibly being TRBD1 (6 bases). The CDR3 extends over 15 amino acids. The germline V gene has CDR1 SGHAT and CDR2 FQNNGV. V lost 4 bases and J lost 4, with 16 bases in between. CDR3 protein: CASSSTGGVGYGYTF. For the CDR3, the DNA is TGTGCCAGCAGCTCGACAGGAGGAGTGGGCTATGGCTACACCTTC.

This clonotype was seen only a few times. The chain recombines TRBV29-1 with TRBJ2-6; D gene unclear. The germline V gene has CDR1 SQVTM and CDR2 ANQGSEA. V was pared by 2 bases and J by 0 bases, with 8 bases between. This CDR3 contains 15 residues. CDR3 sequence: CSVEFSRSGANVLTF. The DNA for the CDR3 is TGCAGCGTTGAATTCAGCCGCTCTGGGGCCAACGTCCTGACTTTC.

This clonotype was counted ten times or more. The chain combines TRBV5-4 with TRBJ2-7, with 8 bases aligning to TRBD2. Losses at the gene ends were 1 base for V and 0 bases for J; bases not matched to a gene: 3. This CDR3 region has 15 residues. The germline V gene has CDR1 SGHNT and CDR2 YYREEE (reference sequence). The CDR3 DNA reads TGTGCCAGCAGCTTGACTAGCGGAGGCTCCTACGAGCAGTACTTC. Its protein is CASSLTSGGSYEQYF.

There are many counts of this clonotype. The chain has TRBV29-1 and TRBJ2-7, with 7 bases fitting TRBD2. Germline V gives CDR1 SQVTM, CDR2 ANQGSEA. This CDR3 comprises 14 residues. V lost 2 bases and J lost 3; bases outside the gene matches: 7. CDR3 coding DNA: TGCAGCGTTGAAACCGGGGGGACTGGCTACGAGCAGTACTTC. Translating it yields CSVETGGTGYEQYF.

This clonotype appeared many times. CDR3 in amino acids: CASSYSTAQGGHEQYF. The CDR3 DNA is TGTGCCAGCAGTTACTCCACGGCCCAGGGGGGCCACGAGCAGTACTTC. This chain uses TRBV6-6 with TRBJ2-7; the D gene is possibly TRBD1 (7 bases). The CDR3 totals 16 residues. Per germline, CDR1 MNHNY and CDR2 SVGAGI (reference sequence). Trimming took 0 bases from V and 5 from J, leaving 17 bases between them.

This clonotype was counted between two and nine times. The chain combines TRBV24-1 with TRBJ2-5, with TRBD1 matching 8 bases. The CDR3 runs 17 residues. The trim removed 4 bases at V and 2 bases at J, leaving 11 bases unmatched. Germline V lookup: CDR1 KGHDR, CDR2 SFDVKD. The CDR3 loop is CATSDRLEGTGQETQYF. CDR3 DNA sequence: TGTGCCACCAGTGACCGGCTTGAAGGGACAGGTCAAGAGACCCAGTACTTC.

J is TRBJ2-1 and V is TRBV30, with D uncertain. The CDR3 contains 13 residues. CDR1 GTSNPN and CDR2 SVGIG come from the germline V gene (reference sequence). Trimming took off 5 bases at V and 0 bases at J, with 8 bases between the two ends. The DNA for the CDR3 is TGTGCCTGGGTTAGGTCCTCCTACAATGAGCAGTTCTTC. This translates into CAWVRSSYNEQFF.

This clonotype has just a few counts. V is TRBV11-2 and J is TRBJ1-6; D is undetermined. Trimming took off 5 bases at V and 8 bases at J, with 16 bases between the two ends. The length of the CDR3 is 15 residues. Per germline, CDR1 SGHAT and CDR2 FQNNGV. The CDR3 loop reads CASSQPGFYDSPLHF. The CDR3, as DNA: TGTGCCAGCAGCCAACCCGGTTTTTACGATTCACCCCTCCACTTT.

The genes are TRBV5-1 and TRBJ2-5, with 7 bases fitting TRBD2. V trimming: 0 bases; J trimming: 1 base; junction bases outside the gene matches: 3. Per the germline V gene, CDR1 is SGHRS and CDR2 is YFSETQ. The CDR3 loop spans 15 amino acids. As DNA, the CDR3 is TGCGCCAGCAGCTTGGAGAAGCGGGGCCAAGAGACCCAGTACTTC. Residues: CASSLEKRGQETQYF.

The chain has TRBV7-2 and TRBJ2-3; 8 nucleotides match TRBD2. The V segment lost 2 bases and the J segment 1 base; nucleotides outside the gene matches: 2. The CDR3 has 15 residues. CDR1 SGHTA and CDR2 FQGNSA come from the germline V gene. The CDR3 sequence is CASSLYGGGTDTQYF. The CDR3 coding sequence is TGTGCCAGCAGCTTATACGGGGGGGGCACAGATACGCAGTATTTT.

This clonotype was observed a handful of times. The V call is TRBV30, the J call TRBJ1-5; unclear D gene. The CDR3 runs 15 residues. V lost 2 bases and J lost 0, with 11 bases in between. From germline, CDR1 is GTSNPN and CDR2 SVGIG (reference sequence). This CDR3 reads CAWSTPGGSNQPQHF. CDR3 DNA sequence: TGTGCCTGGAGTACCCCGGGAGGTAGCAATCAGCCCCAGCATTTT.

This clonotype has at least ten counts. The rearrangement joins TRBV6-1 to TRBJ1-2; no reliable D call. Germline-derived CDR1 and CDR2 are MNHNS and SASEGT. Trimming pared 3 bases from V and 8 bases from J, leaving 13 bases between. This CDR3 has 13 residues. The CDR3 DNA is TGTGCCAGCAGTGATTTGAGGGCCGGGGGCTACACCTTC. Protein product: CASSDLRAGGYTF.

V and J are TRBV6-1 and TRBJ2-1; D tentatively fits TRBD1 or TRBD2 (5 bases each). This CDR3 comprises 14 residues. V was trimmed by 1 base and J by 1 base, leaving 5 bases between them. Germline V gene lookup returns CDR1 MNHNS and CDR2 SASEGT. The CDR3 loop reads CASSEGGSYNEQFF. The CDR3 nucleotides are TGTGCCAGCAGTGAAGGGGGGTCCTACAATGAGCAGTTCTTC.

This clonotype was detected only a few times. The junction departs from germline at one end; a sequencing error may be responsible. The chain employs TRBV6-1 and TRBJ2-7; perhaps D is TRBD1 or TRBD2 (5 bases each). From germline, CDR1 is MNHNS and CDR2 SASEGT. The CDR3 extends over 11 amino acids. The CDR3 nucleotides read TGTGCCACCCTCACTGGGACGGCCGGTCACTTC. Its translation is CATLTGTAGHF.